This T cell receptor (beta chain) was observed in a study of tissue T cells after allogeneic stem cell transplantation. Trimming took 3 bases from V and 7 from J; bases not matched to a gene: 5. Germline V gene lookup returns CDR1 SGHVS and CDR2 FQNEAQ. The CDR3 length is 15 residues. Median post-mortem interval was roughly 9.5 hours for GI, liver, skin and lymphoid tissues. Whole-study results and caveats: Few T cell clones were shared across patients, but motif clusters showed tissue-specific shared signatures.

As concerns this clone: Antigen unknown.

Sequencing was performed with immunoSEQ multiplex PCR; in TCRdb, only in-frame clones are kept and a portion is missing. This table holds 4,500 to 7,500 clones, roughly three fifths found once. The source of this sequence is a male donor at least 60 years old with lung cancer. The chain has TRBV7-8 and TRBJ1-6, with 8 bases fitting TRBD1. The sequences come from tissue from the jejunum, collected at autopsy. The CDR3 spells CASSLRDRSNSPLHF. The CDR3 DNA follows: TGTGCCAGCAGCTTGCGGGACAGGTCCAATTCACCCCTCCACTTT.